The rows below give T cell receptor beta chains drawn from one sample of a study of cytomegalovirus exposure and HLA in healthy donors. Assay: immunoSEQ multiplex PCR; the TCRdb copy retains only in-frame clones and omits some. The sample lists about 150,000 clones, 80% occurring once. The material sequenced was PBMCs. The receptors were sampled from a man between 25 and 39 years old in good health and CMV-seropositive. Both conserved end residues are part of each CDR3. The D gene is left open where the match is weak. Not all rows give a size; the values are once, few, many and, for expanded clones, a class.

J gene | D gene | clone size | V gene | CDR3 DNA | CDR3 protein
TRBJ2-3 | TRBD2 | few | TRBV10-1 | TGCGCCAGCAGTTGGGGGACTAGACTCACAGATACGCAGTATTTT | CASSWGTRLTDTQYF
TRBJ2-7 | TRBD2 | few | TRBV27 | TGTGCCAGCAGTCGGACTAGCGGATCTACCTACGAGCAGTACTTC | CASSRTSGSTYEQYF
TRBJ2-5 | - | - | TRBV6-5 | TGTGCCAGCAGCCTACACAGGGTTGAGACCCAGTACTTC | CASSLHRVETQYF
TRBJ2-7 | - | - | TRBV21-1 | TGTGCCAGCAGCAAAAATTCTAGCGGCCCCTACGAGCAGTACTTC | CASSKNSSGPYEQYF
TRBJ2-1 | - | - | TRBV19 | TGTGCCAGTAGAACCCGAACGGCGGGAGAGCAGTTCTTC | CASRTRTAGEQFF
TRBJ2-3 | - | few | TRBV25-1 | TGTGCCAGCAGTGAATATTTCCGGGACACCAGCACAGATACGCAGTATTTT | CASSEYFRDTSTDTQYF
TRBJ2-3 | TRBD2 | - | TRBV11-2 | TGTGCCAGCACCCTGACTAGCGGGGCCACAGATACGCAGTATTTT | CASTLTSGATDTQYF
TRBJ1-1 | - | - | TRBV5-6 | TGTGCCAGCAGTCTGGAGGGGAGCTACGGACCCACTGAAGCTTTCTTT | CASSLEGSYGPTEAFF
TRBJ1-2 | TRBD1 | once | TRBV7-9 | TGTGCCAGCAGCTTATTCGGGACAGGGGGAAATGGCTACACCTTC | CASSLFGTGGNGYTF
TRBJ2-7 | TRBD2 | - | TRBV6-6 | TGTGCCAGCAGTCTTGCTAGCGGGCACACCTACGAGCAGTACTTC | CASSLASGHTYEQYF
TRBJ2-7 | TRBD1 | few | TRBV7-6 | TGTGCCAGCAGCGACGGGACAGGGAACTACGAGCAGTACTTC | CASSDGTGNYEQYF
TRBJ2-2 | - | - | TRBV21-1 | TGTGCCAGCAGCAAAGAAGAGGACAGGGGGCAGAACACCGGGGAGCTGTTTTTT | CASSKEEDRGQNTGELFF
TRBJ2-3 | - | - | TRBV5-6 | TGTGCCAGCAGCTTGGGCGGTTTTAACACAGATACGCAGTATTTT | CASSLGGFNTDTQYF
TRBJ2-5 | TRBD1 | - | TRBV5-4 | TGTGCCAGCAGCTTGGGACAGGGGGCGATTGGAGAGACCCAGTACTTC | CASSLGQGAIGETQYF
TRBJ2-5 | - | - | TRBV29-1 | TGCAGCGTTGAGCCCAGGAGGTACCAGACCCAGTACTTC | CSVEPRRYQTQYF
TRBJ1-3 | - | - | TRBV21-1 | TGTGCCAGCACCCAGGTCGAAACGAACCCCTCTGGAAACACCATATATTTT | CASTQVETNPSGNTIYF
TRBJ2-7 | TRBD2 | few | TRBV25-1 | TGTGCCAGCAGTCACGGGCTAGCGGGAGAGAAGAGATACGAGCAGTACTTC | CASSHGLAGEKRYEQYF
TRBJ2-7 | - | - | TRBV5-6 | TGTGCCAGCAGCGGAGCAGGGAGAGGGACTGCTTCCTACGAGCAGTACTTC | CASSGAGRGTASYEQYF
TRBJ2-1 | TRBD2 | once | TRBV7-3 | TGTGCCAGCAGCTTAGGCGGGAGCAGGATTGAGCAGTTCTTC | CASSLGGSRIEQFF
TRBJ2-7 | TRBD1 | - | TRBV28 | TGTGCCAGCAGCCGATCCGGGACAGATCAGTACGAGCAGTACTTC | CASSRSGTDQYEQYF
TRBJ1-1 | - | - | TRBV28 | TGTGCCAGCAAAGGCAGGTTGAACACTGAAGCTTTCTTT | CASKGRLNTEAFF
TRBJ1-5 | TRBD1 | - | TRBV4-1 | TGCGCCAGCAGCCAAGGACAGGGCCAGGGGGCTTGGCAGCCCCAGCATTTT | CASSQGQGQGAWQPQHF
TRBJ2-5 | TRBD1 | - | TRBV5-6 | TGTGCCAGCAGCTTCGACAGGGGTGGAGAGCAGTACTTC | CASSFDRGGEQYF
TRBJ1-5 | TRBD1 | - | TRBV6-4 | TGTGCCAGTCAGGGGGCTGGCTATAGCAATCAGCCCCAGCATTTT | CASQGAGYSNQPQHF
TRBJ2-7 | TRBD1 | - | TRBV6-5 | TGTGCCAGCAGTCTATCCGGGACAGGTGCCTACGAGCAGTACTTC | CASSLSGTGAYEQYF
TRBJ1-2 | TRBD1 | - | TRBV23-1 | TGCGCCAGCCGGGACAGGGACTATGGCTACACCTTC | CASRDRDYGYTF
TRBJ1-4 | TRBD1 | - | TRBV7-9 | TGTGCCAGCAGCAGACAGGGGGCGGGCACTAATGAAAAACTGTTTTTT | CASSRQGAGTNEKLFF
TRBJ2-7 | TRBD2 | - | TRBV6-1 | TGTGCCAGCAGGATTCGGGGGGGCGAGCAGTACTTC | CASRIRGGEQYF
TRBJ2-7 | TRBD1 | few | TRBV28 | TGTGCCAGCAGTTTACCCCGGACAGGCCGGAGCTCCTACGAGCAGTACTTC | CASSLPRTGRSSYEQYF
TRBJ2-7 | - | - | TRBV6-6 | TGTGCCAGCAAACCACTCACGAGCTCCTACGAGCAGTACTTC | CASKPLTSSYEQYF
TRBJ2-7 | TRBD2 | - | TRBV6-1 | TGTGCCAGCAGTGAGGGACTAGCGGTTACCTACGAGCAGTACTTC | CASSEGLAVTYEQYF
TRBJ2-7 | - | - | TRBV11-2 | TGTGCCAGCAGCTTAGTGGCCGAAAACGAGCAGTACTTC | CASSLVAENEQYF
TRBJ2-1 | TRBD2 | - | TRBV2 | TGTGCCAGCAGTGTAGTTGGGACTAGCGGGACTGAGCAGTTCTTC | CASSVVGTSGTEQFF
TRBJ1-1 | TRBD1 | - | TRBV7-9 | TGTGCCAGCAGCTGGGGGGGGACAGGGGACGGGGCTGAAGCTTTCTTT | CASSWGGTGDGAEAFF
TRBJ2-3 | - | - | TRBV5-1 | TGCGCCAGCAGCCCCGGGAGCCACACAGATACGCAGTATTTT | CASSPGSHTDTQYF
TRBJ2-7 | TRBD2 | once | TRBV5-1 | TGCGCCAGCAGCAACGGACTAGCGGGCTACGAGCAGTACTTC | CASSNGLAGYEQYF
TRBJ1-1 | - | few | TRBV5-4 | TGTGCCAGCAGCTTGAGTCTTGAAGGGGGTCCAGATGAAGCTTTCTTT | CASSLSLEGGPDEAFF
TRBJ2-7 | TRBD1 | - | TRBV5-1 | TGCGCCAGTAACCGGGACAGGGAGGGCGAGCAGTACTTC | CASNRDREGEQYF
TRBJ1-1 | - | - | TRBV5-5 | TGTGCCAGCAGTGTACAGGGGAACACTGAAGCTTTCTTT | CASSVQGNTEAFF
TRBJ2-2 | TRBD1 | - | TRBV5-1 | TGCGCCAGCAGCGTCAAGGGACAGCTTGGCACCGGGGAGCTGTTTTTT | CASSVKGQLGTGELFF
TRBJ2-1 | TRBD2 | - | TRBV7-3 | TGTGCCAGCAGCTTAGGAGCGGGAGTGTCCAATGAGCAGTTCTTC | CASSLGAGVSNEQFF
TRBJ2-1 | TRBD1 | - | TRBV25-1 | TGTGCCAGCAGTGAATCCCAGGGAAGGGGGCCGTTCTTC | CASSESQGRGPFF
TRBJ2-1 | TRBD2 | - | TRBV7-6 | TGTGCCAGCAGCGTAAGCGGGAGAGGGGGAAATGAGCAGTTCTTC | CASSVSGRGGNEQFF
TRBJ1-4 | - | - | TRBV28 | TGTGCCAGCAGTTTACTTGGCGGGAAAAGTGAAAAACTGTTTTTT | CASSLLGGKSEKLFF
TRBJ2-7 | - | - | TRBV4-2 | TGTGCCAGCAGCCGAAGGGGGGGGAGAGGCTACGAGCAGTACTTC | CASSRRGGRGYEQYF
TRBJ2-7 | TRBD2 | - | TRBV5-1 | TGCGCCAGCAGCTTGTCGGGCGGGGGGACCTACGAGCAGTACTTC | CASSLSGGGTYEQYF
TRBJ2-1 | - | - | TRBV29-1 | TGCAGCGGGGCGGGGATAATTGAGCCCAATGAGCAGTTCTTC | CSGAGIIEPNEQFF
TRBJ1-5 | TRBD1 | - | TRBV11-3 | TGTGCCAGCTTTAAGTTCCTCGGGGACAGGGAGGGCAATCAGCCCCAGCATTTT | CASFKFLGDREGNQPQHF
TRBJ1-2 | TRBD1 | - | TRBV28 | TGTGCCAGCAGCGTCCGGGACAGGGGGACGAGGAGCTATGGCTACACCTTC | CASSVRDRGTRSYGYTF
TRBJ2-3 | TRBD1 | - | TRBV5-8 | TGTGCCAGCAGCTTTGGGACAGGGAACACAGATACGCAGTATTTT | CASSFGTGNTDTQYF
TRBJ2-5 | TRBD1 | - | TRBV28 | TGTGCCAGCAGTGCCCCGGGACAGGGAGGGGAGACCCAGTACTTC | CASSAPGQGGETQYF
TRBJ1-3 | TRBD1 | - | TRBV29-1 | TGCAGCGTTAATTTCGGACAGGCTCTCTCTGGAAACACCATATATTTT | CSVNFGQALSGNTIYF
TRBJ2-3 | - | few | TRBV2 | TGTGCCAGCAGCTTCAGGGGAGATGGAGATACGCAGTATTTT | CASSFRGDGDTQYF
TRBJ1-1 | - | - | TRBV6-1 | TGTGCCAGCAGTGAATTTCCGTCAGGTGAAGCTTTCTTT | CASSEFPSGEAFF
TRBJ2-1 | - | - | TRBV7-2 | TGTGCCAGCAGCTTAGCTTTCGGGAGCTCCTACAATGAGCAGTTCTTC | CASSLAFGSSYNEQFF
TRBJ1-6 | TRBD1 | once | TRBV6-5 | TGTGCCAGCAGTCATAGGGACAGCCACTCACCCCTCCACTTT | CASSHRDSHSPLHF